Shown below are 14 T cell receptor beta chains from a single sample sequenced in a study of Ad26.COV2.S vaccination and SARS-CoV-2 variants (dated by TCRdb to the early 2020s). Explained via the paper, the treatment or condition label denotes: some 20 received Ad26.COV2.S at low or high dose, single or two shots; about 5 received placebo; per-sample allocation not given. For vaccine and placebo recipients, the sequenced repertoires came from samples collected on day 63 after the first injection. To prepare the library, the immunoSEQ multiplex PCR assay was applied. TCRdb took this table from immuneACCESS and kept in-frame rearrangements with V and J called. Such tables lack part of the clones; where checked against another copy, unresolved V genes explain under half of the gap, and the rest is unexplained. The sample table records about 350,000 clones; about 88% of these occur just once. The top ten hold roughly 6% of the sample.

Here the sequenced sample was peripheral blood, taken in a trial of Ad26.COV2.S vaccine versus placebo. The source of these receptors is a person aged 18-60 years who received the Ad26.COV2.S COVID-19 vaccine or a placebo.

The chain links TRBV7-2 to TRBJ1-3; TRBD1 is a possible D gene (6 bases). V was shortened by 1 base and J by 0 bases, with 10 bases between the two germline ends. The germline gives CDR1 SGHTA, CDR2 FQGNSA. The CDR3 sequence is 16 residues long. CDR3 sequence reads: CASSLEGVASGNTIYF. CDR3 in DNA: TGTGCCAGCAGCTTAGAGGGGGTCGCCTCTGGAAACACCATATATTTT. The full variable domain, its missing parts supplied by reference TRBV7-2 and TRBJ1-3, is GAGVSQSPSNKVTEKGKDVELRCDPISGHTALYWYRQSLGQGLEFLIYFQGNSAPDKSGLPSDRFSAERTGGSVSTLTIQRTQQEDSAVYLCASSLEGVASGNTIYFGEGSWLTVV.

The table lists this clone with a count of one. The chain recombines TRBV7-8 with TRBJ1-2; no clear D gene. The CDR3 is 13 residues long. Trimming removed 5 bases from V and 6 bases from J, with 13 bases in between. Germline V gives CDR1 SGHVS, CDR2 FQNEAQ. CDR3 coding DNA: TGTGCCAGCAGCCTAGATACGGTAGATGGCTACACCTTC. Its protein product is CASSLDTVDGYTF.

The DNA of the CDR3 is TGTGCCAGCAGCACACAGGGGGCGATCACCGGGGAGCTGTTTTTT. Amino acids: CASSTQGAITGELFF. The gene calls are TRBV28 and TRBJ2-2; 9 bases fit TRBD1. The CDR3 contains 15 residues. Germline V gene sequence: CDR1 MDHEN, CDR2 SYDVKM. Trimming at V came to 6 bases and at J to 4 bases, leaving 6 bases not matched to a gene.

The rearrangement uses TRBV6-5 and TRBJ2-1, with D perhaps being TRBD1 or TRBD2 (5 bases each). Per germline, CDR1 MNHEY and CDR2 SVGAGI. Trimming stripped 4 bases from V and 8 bases from J, with 18 bases between. This CDR3 has 15 residues. CDR3 nucleotide sequence: TGTGCCAGCAGTTCCCCCGACACGGGGCTGGATGAGCAGTTCTTC. Its translation is CASSSPDTGLDEQFF.

The chain joins TRBV28 to TRBJ1-2; D is perhaps TRBD1 (5 bases). V was pared by 3 bases and J by 5 bases, with 16 bases between. This CDR3 has 15 residues. The V gene's germline CDR1 is MDHEN and CDR2 SYDVKM. Written as DNA, the CDR3 is TGTGCCAGCAGTTTTGGTGGGGCGATAAGATATGGCTACACCTTC. It yields the protein CASSFGGAIRYGYTF.

J is TRBJ2-3 and V is TRBV30; D is unclear. CDR3 length equals 14 residues. Germline V gene data show CDR1 as GTSNPN and CDR2 as SVGIG (reference sequence). Trimming removed 5 bases from V and 4 bases from J, with 16 bases in between. The CDR3 nucleotides are TGTGCCTGGGAGAACGGGTTCAATGCAGATACGCAGTATTTT. Translating it yields CAWENGFNADTQYF.

This chain links TRBV10-3 with TRBJ1-6; D gene unclear. Germline V gene lookup returns CDR1 ENHRY and CDR2 SYGVKD. Trimming removed 7 bases at V and 5 bases at J, with 9 bases between. CDR3 length: 13 residues. CDR3 coding DNA: TGTGCCATCACAGCAGTAGATAATTCACCCCTCCACTTT. Its protein is CAITAVDNSPLHF.

The chain uses TRBV19 and TRBJ2-1; 12 nucleotides line up with TRBD2. Germline V gene data show CDR1 as LNHDA and CDR2 as SQIVND (reference sequence). Losses at the gene ends were 6 bases for V and 6 bases for J; bases not matched to a gene: 6. The CDR3 contains 15 residues. The DNA for the CDR3 is TGTGCCAGTAGGACACTAGCGGGGGGCACCAATGAGCAGTTCTTC. It translates to CASRTLAGGTNEQFF.

V gene TRBV10-3 combines with J gene TRBJ1-3, with a weak D call TRBD1 (5 bases). V dropped 4 bases and J dropped 2 bases, with 6 bases sitting between them. The CDR3 has 13 amino acids. Germline loops: CDR1 ENHRY, CDR2 SYGVKD. DNA for the CDR3: TGTGCCATCAGTGGGACAACTGGAAACACCATATATTTT. It encodes CAISGTTGNTIYF.

The chain is built from TRBV28 and TRBJ2-4; possibly TRBD1 for D (6 bases). Trimming shortened V by 4 bases and J by 6 bases, and 13 bases separated the two germline ends. The CDR3 contains 14 residues. CDR1 is MDHEN and CDR2 is SYDVKM in the germline V gene. The CDR3 DNA sequence: TGTGCCAGCAGTTCAACAGGGAGTTTAAACATTCAGTACTTC. Protein: CASSSTGSLNIQYF.

V usage is TRBV5-1 and J usage is TRBJ2-1; 8 positions agree with TRBD1. CDR3 length equals 17 residues. V was clipped by 0 bases and J by 3 bases; unmatched bases: 8. In germline, CDR1 is SGHRS, CDR2 YFSETQ. CDR3 sequence: CASSLDPPQGGYNEQFF. The CDR3 DNA reads as TGCGCCAGCAGCTTGGACCCCCCACAGGGGGGCTACAATGAGCAGTTCTTC.

Here the CDR3 DNA reads TGTGCCAGTAGTATAGATTGGGGGACAGGGCGAACCAATGAGCAGTTCTTC. This translates into CASSIDWGTGRTNEQFF. V gene TRBV19 combines with J gene TRBJ2-1, with 9 nucleotides matching TRBD1. This CDR3 is built from 17 residues. Germline V lookup: CDR1 LNHDA, CDR2 SQIVND (reference sequence). V gave up 0 bases and J gave up 6 bases; unmatched junction bases: 9. Full variable domain (rest looked up from reference TRBV19 and TRBJ2-1): DGGITQSPKYLFRKEGQNVTLSCEQNLNHDAMYWYRQDPGQGLRLIYYSQIVNDFQKGDIAEGYSVSREKKESFPLTVTSAQKNPTAFYLCASSIDWGTGRTNEQFFGPGTRLTVL.

The V and J genes are TRBV6-5 and TRBJ1-1, with D hard to call. This CDR3 region has 11 residues. Germline V gene sequence: CDR1 MNHEY, CDR2 SVGAGI. The germline V and J ends were trimmed by 8 bases and 0 bases, with 4 bases remaining between them. CDR3 nucleotide sequence: TGTGCCAGCCAGATGAACACTGAAGCTTTCTTT. Translated, it gives CASQMNTEAFF.

The chain uses TRBV6-6 and TRBJ2-7; 8 nucleotides agree with TRBD1. Germline loops: CDR1 MNHNY, CDR2 SVGAGI (reference sequence). The CDR3 consists of 16 residues. V lost 6 bases to trimming and J lost 1 base; unmatched junction nucleotides: 11. The CDR3 DNA is TGTGCCAGCAGACCCGGGACAGGCGCATTGTCCTACGAGCAGTACTTC. This translates into CASRPGTGALSYEQYF.